Below, 23 T cell receptor beta chains from the same sample are listed, as sequenced in a study. The data were produced by immunoSEQ multiplex PCR, yet TCRdb's version contains in-frame clones alone and is incomplete. The table shows approximately 70,000 clones, with just over 90% occurring only once. Sequencing was performed on PBMCs. Receptors originate from a man aged 35-49 years with rheumatoid arthritis.

The rearrangement joins TRBV30 to TRBJ2-2; D is perhaps TRBD1 (6 bases). V dropped 4 bases and J dropped 2 bases, with 14 bases sitting between them. The CDR3 runs to 15 residues. The germline gives CDR1 GTSNPN, CDR2 SVGIG (reference sequence). CDR3 sequence (DNA): TGTGCCTGGACCCCTGGGGGCTATAACACCGGGGAGCTGTTTTTT. Its translation is CAWTPGGYNTGELFF. The whole variable domain, filled in from reference TRBV30 and TRBJ2-2, reads SQTIHQWPATLVQPVGSPLSLECTVEGTSNPNLYWYRQAAGRGLQLLFYSVGIGQISSEVPQNLSASRPQDRQFILSSKKLLLSDSGFYLCAWTPGGYNTGELFFGEGSRLTVL.

J is TRBJ1-5 and V is TRBV3-1 (or the pseudogene TRBV3-2), with a possible D match to TRBD1 (6 bases). Germline CDR1 LGHDT, CDR2 YNNKEL (reference sequence). The CDR3 spans 14 residues. The V end was cut by 4 bases, the J end by 0 bases, with 7 bases between. CDR3 bases: TGTGCCAGCAGCCCGGACAGTAGCAATCAGCCCCAGCATTTT. Its translation is CASSPDSSNQPQHF.

The chain recombines TRBV3-1 (or the pseudogene TRBV3-2) with TRBJ1-1, with D possibly being TRBD1 (6 bases). This CDR3 has 15 residues. V was trimmed by 4 bases and J by 3 bases, leaving 15 bases between them. Looked up from germline, CDR1 is LGHDT and CDR2 is YNNKEL (reference sequence). The CDR3 here is CASSPRTAGHTEAFF. DNA for the CDR3: TGTGCCAGCAGCCCGCGGACAGCGGGACACACTGAAGCTTTCTTT.

The gene calls are TRBV7-9 and TRBJ1-5, with TRBD1 identical over 7 bases. The trim removed 6 bases at V and 5 bases at J, leaving 7 bases unmatched. There are 14 residues in the CDR3. Germline V CDR1 and CDR2: SEHNR, FQNEAQ (reference sequence). This CDR3 reads CASSLQGRDQPQHF. CDR3 bases: TGTGCCAGCAGTTTACAGGGGCGCGATCAGCCCCAGCATTTT. Full variable domain (outside the CDR3, taken from reference TRBV7-9 and TRBJ1-5): DTGVSQNPRHKITKRGQNVTFRCDPISEHNRLYWYRQTLGQGPEFLTYFQNEAQLEKSRLLSDRFSAERPKGSFSTLEIQRTEQGDSAMYLCASSLQGRDQPQHFGDGTRLSIL.

The chain carries TRBV6-2 or TRBV6-3 and TRBJ1-4; a weak D match, TRBD1 (5 bases). Trimming stripped 5 bases from V and 8 bases from J, with 15 bases between. The CDR3 length is 14 residues. Germline values: CDR1 MNHEY, CDR2 SVGEGT. CDR3 nucleotides: TGTGCCAGCAGTGCCTTAAGGGGAGTGGAAAAACTGTTTTTT. Its translation: CASSALRGVEKLFF.

J is TRBJ2-1 and V is TRBV12-3 or TRBV12-4; TRBD1 matches at 7 bases. CDR3 length: 13 amino acids. V gave up 10 bases and J gave up 8 bases; unmatched junction bases: 11. CDR3 sequence reads: CAIGTAASDEQFF. Here the CDR3 DNA reads TGTGCCATAGGGACAGCGGCCTCGGATGAGCAGTTCTTC.

This clone has only one observation. For the CDR3, the DNA is TGCGCCAGCAGCCCGCAGGCAGGGGCAACTAATGAAAAACTGTTTTTT. This encodes CASSPQAGATNEKLFF. V usage is TRBV5-1 and J usage is TRBJ1-4; D may be TRBD1 (6 bases). Trimming left V 4 bases short and J 0 bases short, with 13 bases between. Per the germline V gene, CDR1 is SGHRS and CDR2 is YFSETQ. The CDR3 covers 16 residues. The full variable domain, completed using reference TRBV5-1 and TRBJ1-4, is KAGVTQTPRYLIKTRGQQVTLSCSPISGHRSVSWYQQTPGQGLQFLFEYFSETQRNKGNFPGRFSGRQFSNSRSEMNVSTLELGDSALYLCASSPQAGATNEKLFFGSGTQLSVL.

The rearrangement links TRBV7-3 to TRBJ2-3; no definite D call. Between the trimmed V and J ends, which lost 4 bases and 4 bases, there was a span of 9 bases. Germline V gives CDR1 SGHTA, CDR2 FQGTGA. CDR3 length: 13 residues. For the CDR3, the DNA is TGTGCCAGCAGCTCCCGGGTAGCAGATACGCAGTATTTT. It yields the protein CASSSRVADTQYF.

J is TRBJ1-1 and V is TRBV6-1; the match to TRBD1 covers 7 bases. The germline V gene has CDR1 MNHNS and CDR2 SASEGT. This CDR3 spans 17 amino acids. V shed 1 base, J shed 1 base, and the junction held 9 bases outside the gene matches. CDR3 amino acids: CASSEVFPGQQNTEAFF. DNA for the CDR3: TGTGCCAGCAGTGAAGTATTCCCGGGACAGCAGAACACTGAAGCTTTCTTT.

The J gene is TRBJ2-7, the V gene TRBV29-1; TRBD2 agrees at 11 bases. The CDR3 covers 18 residues. Trimming took 1 base from V and 4 from J; bases not matched to a gene: 15. CDR1 and CDR2 from the germline V gene are SQVTM and ANQGSEA. The CDR3 spells CSVEGLAGFHGGQYEQYF. For the CDR3, the DNA is TGCAGCGTTGAAGGACTAGCGGGATTCCACGGGGGGCAATACGAGCAGTACTTC.

The CDR3 nucleotides read TGTGCCAGCAGAAGGGCCCTGGGGGAGCAGTACTTC. Translated, it gives CASRRALGEQYF. The chain carries TRBV28 and TRBJ2-7; no definite D call. The CDR3 totals 12 residues. The V end lost 6 bases, the J end lost 7 bases, and 13 bases lay between the germline ends. Germline CDR1 reads MDHEN; CDR2 reads SYDVKM.

The chain carries TRBV7-3 and TRBJ2-2, with 7 bases lining up with TRBD2. The germline gives CDR1 SGHTA, CDR2 FQGTGA. The V gene end was trimmed by 5 bases and the J gene end by 6 bases; junction bases not matched to a gene: 9. The CDR3 covers 15 residues. CDR3 residues: CASSPNAGEAGELFF. The DNA for the CDR3 is TGTGCCAGCAGCCCGAACGCGGGAGAGGCCGGGGAGCTGTTTTTT.

The V gene is TRBV12-1, the J gene TRBJ1-5; the listed D gene, TRBD1, was not tested against the DNA. TRBV12-1 is a recognized pseudogene. This CDR3 is 14 amino acids long. CDR3 sequence: CASSDRGPYQPQHF. Here the CDR3 DNA reads TGTGCCAGCAGCGACAGGGGGCCGTATCAGCCCCAGCATTTT.

Regarding this clone: One junction end does not reproduce the germline sequence, and a read error may be involved. The gene calls are TRBV5-1 and TRBJ2-4; D remains unclear. The CDR3 is 9 residues long. CDR1 is SGHRS, CDR2 YFSETQ, per germline. Here the CDR3 reads CASSPRIAF. The CDR3 DNA reads TGCGCCAGCAGCCCCCGCATTGCCTTC. Using reference TRBV5-1 and TRBJ2-4 for the parts outside the CDR3, the full variable domain is KAGVTQTPRYLIKTRGQQVTLSCSPISGHRSVSWYQQTPGQGLQFLFEYFSETQRNKGNFPGRFSGRQFSNSRSEMNVSTLELGDSALYLCASSPRIAFGAGTRLSVL.

The CDR3 protein is CASSVRASYGTEAFF. CDR3 nucleotide sequence: TGTGCCAGTAGTGTCCGGGCCTCTTATGGGACTGAAGCTTTCTTT. The chain links TRBV19 to TRBJ1-1; D uncertain. The germline V gene encodes CDR1 LNHDA and CDR2 SQIVND (reference sequence). The CDR3 runs to 15 residues. The V end was cut by 5 bases, the J end by 5 bases, with 18 bases between.

The chain recombines TRBV2 with TRBJ1-6; TRBD1 is a possible D gene (5 bases). The CDR3 totals 14 residues. V gave up 7 bases and J gave up 9 bases, with 16 bases separating them. CDR1 is SNHLY, CDR2 FYNNEI, per germline. The CDR3 nucleotides are TGTGCCAGCACCCCGGGACGGCCGGCTTCACCCCTCCACTTT. As protein: CASTPGRPASPLHF.

This chain joins TRBV9 and TRBJ2-7, with D tentatively TRBD2 (5 bases). The germline V gene has CDR1 SGDLS and CDR2 YYNGEE. Trimming removed 0 bases at V and 3 bases at J, with 16 bases between. The CDR3 runs to 16 residues. The CDR3 loop is CASSVGLERTGYEQYF. The CDR3 nucleotides read TGTGCCAGCAGCGTAGGGCTTGAGAGGACTGGCTACGAGCAGTACTTC.

J is TRBJ1-1 and V is TRBV18; maybe TRBD1 (5 bases). V lost 1 base and J lost 2, with 8 bases in between. Germline CDR1 reads KGHSH; CDR2 reads LQKENI. The CDR3 contains 14 residues. In DNA, the CDR3 is TGTGCCAGCTCACCACAGGGGTCTAACACTGAAGCTTTCTTT. Translating it yields CASSPQGSNTEAFF.

DNA of the CDR3: TGTGCCAGCAGCCGAGGACAGCAAGAGACCCAGTACTTC. Amino acid sequence: CASSRGQQETQYF. The V call is TRBV11-2, the J call TRBJ2-5; possibly TRBD1 for D (6 bases). The CDR3 contains 13 residues. CDR1 is SGHAT and CDR2 is FQNNGV in the germline V gene. V was shortened by 5 bases and J by 2 bases, with 9 bases between the two germline ends.

The chain is built from TRBV24-1 and TRBJ2-7; D not resolved. Per the germline V gene, CDR1 is KGHDR and CDR2 is SFDVKD. CDR3 length equals 12 residues. V was cut by 1 base and J by 7 bases, with 7 bases left in between. CDR3 nucleotides: TGTGCCACCAGTGATTTAAGTACGGAGCAGTACTTC. Translating it yields CATSDLSTEQYF.

The genes are TRBV6-1 and TRBJ1-5; 8 bases are shared with TRBD1. CDR1 and CDR2 (germline): MNHNS, SASEGT. After removal of 1 base from V and 6 bases from J, the junction contained 5 bases not matched to a gene. This CDR3 contains 15 residues. CDR3 DNA sequence: TGTGCCAGCAGTGAAGGGAGGACAGGGCCTCAGCCCCAGCATTTT. Encoded protein: CASSEGRTGPQPQHF.

The gene calls are TRBV19 and TRBJ1-2, with 8 bases that match TRBD1. The CDR3 totals 17 residues. V lost 5 bases and J lost 3; bases outside the gene matches: 14. Germline V gene data show CDR1 as LNHDA and CDR2 as SQIVND (reference sequence). CDR3 bases: TGTGCCAGTAGTCAATGGGGGACAGGATCCCGATACTATGGCTACACCTTC. Its protein product is CASSQWGTGSRYYGYTF.

This clone came up a few times. This chain uses TRBV5-6 with TRBJ1-1; 7 bases fit TRBD1. Losses at the gene ends were 0 bases for V and 7 bases for J; bases not matched to a gene: 6. Germline CDR1 and CDR2: SGHDT and YYEEEE. The CDR3 has 14 residues. CDR3 in DNA: TGTGCCAGCAGCTTGGGGACAGGACCTATTGAAGCTTTCTTT. Amino acid sequence: CASSLGTGPIEAFF.